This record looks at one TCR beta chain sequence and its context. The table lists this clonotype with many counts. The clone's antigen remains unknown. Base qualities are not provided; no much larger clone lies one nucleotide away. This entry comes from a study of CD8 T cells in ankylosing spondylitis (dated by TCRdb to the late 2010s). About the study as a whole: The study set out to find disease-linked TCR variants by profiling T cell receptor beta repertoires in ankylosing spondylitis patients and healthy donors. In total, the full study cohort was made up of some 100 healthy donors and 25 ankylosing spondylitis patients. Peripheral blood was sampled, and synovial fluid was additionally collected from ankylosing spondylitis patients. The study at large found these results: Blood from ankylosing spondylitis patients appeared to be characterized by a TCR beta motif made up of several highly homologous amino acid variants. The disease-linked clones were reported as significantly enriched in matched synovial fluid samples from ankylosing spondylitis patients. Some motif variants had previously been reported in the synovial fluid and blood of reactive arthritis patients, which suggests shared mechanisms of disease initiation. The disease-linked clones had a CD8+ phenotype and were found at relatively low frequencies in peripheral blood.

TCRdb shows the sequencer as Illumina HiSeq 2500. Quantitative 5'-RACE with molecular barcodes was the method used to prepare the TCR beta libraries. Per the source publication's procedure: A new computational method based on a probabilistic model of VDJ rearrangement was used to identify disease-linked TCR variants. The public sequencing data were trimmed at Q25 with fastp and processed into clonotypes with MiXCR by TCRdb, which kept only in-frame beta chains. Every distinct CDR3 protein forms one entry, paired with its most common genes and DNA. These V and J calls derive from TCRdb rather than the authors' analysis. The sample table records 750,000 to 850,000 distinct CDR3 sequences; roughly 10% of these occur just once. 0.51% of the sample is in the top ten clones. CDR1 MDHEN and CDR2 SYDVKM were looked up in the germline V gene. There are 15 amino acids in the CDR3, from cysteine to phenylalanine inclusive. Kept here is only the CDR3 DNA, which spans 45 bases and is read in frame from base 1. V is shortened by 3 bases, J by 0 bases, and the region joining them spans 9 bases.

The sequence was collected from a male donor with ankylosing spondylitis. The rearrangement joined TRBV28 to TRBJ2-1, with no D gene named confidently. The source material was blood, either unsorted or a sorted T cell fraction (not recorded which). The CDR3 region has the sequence CASSFIFGSYNEQFF. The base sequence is TGTGCCAGCAGTTTCATTTTCGGCTCCTACAATGAGCAGTTCTTC.